This T cell receptor beta chain was obtained from a study of technical replicates of blood from several donors. Sequencing was performed with immunoSEQ multiplex PCR; in TCRdb, only in-frame clones are kept and a portion is missing. The table records about 82,000 clones, roughly 95% of them present only once. This clone was found once. CDR1 and CDR2 (germline): SQVTM, ANQGSEA. V dropped 2 bases and J dropped 7 bases, with 16 bases sitting between them. This CDR3 is built from 14 residues. Sequenced input: T cells isolated from PBMCs. This TCR came from a human donor in good health. This chain connects TRBV29-1 to TRBJ2-3; tentatively, D is TRBD1 (5 bases). The CDR3 here is CSVEPTHYRNTQYF. CDR3 sequence (DNA): TGCAGCGTTGAACCCACCCATTACAGGAATACGCAGTATTTT.